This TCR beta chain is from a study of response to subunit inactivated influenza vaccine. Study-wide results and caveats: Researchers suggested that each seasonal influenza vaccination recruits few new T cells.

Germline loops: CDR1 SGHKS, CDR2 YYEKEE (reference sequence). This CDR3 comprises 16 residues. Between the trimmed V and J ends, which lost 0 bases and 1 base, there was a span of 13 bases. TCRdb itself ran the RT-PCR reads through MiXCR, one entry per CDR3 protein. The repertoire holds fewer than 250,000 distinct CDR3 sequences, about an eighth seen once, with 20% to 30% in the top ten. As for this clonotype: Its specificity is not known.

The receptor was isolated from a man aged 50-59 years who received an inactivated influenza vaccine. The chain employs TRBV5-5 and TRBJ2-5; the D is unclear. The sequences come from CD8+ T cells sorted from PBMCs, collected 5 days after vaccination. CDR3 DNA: TGTGCCAGCAGCTTGGTGATCGACGGCTTCCAAGAGACCCAGTACTTC. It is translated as CASSLVIDGFQETQYF. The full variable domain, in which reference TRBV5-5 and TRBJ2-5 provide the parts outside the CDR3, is DAGVTQSPTHLIKTRGQQVTLRCSPISGHKSVSWYQQVLGQGPQFIFQYYEKEERGRGNFPDRFSARQFPNYSSELNVNALLLGDSALYLCASSLVIDGFQETQYFGPGTRLLVL.